This T cell receptor (beta chain) was identified during a study of OX40 agonist ivuxolimab in advanced cancers. As for the study in general: Of mixed ages from about 20 to 80 and averaging roughly 60 years, the group was around 78% male. Study-level results: Among the lowest peripheral clonal expansion occurred in 0.1-3.0 mg/kg partial responders. Dose levels from 0.1 to 3.0 mg/kg saw CD4+ and CD8+ blood T cells expand clonally by week 6.

With respect to this clone: As yet, its antigen is unknown.

The data were produced by immunoSEQ multiplex PCR, yet TCRdb's version contains in-frame clones alone and is incomplete. This table holds fewer than 25,000 clones, 86% found once. CDR3 length: 13 residues. Trimming at V came to 4 bases and at J to 3 bases, leaving 4 bases not matched to a gene. In germline, CDR1 is GTSNPN, CDR2 SVGIG (reference sequence). The clonotype was recovered from an adult with an advanced solid tumor such as melanoma, head and neck, liver or kidney cancer. The V gene is TRBV30, the J gene TRBJ1-1; 8 nucleotides line up with TRBD1. Specimen: CD4+ or CD8+ T cells sorted from blood, collected in a trial of the OX40 agonist ivuxolimab. The CDR3 spells CAWIQGVHTEAFF. The CDR3, as DNA: TGTGCCTGGATACAGGGGGTTCACACTGAAGCTTTCTTT.